The source of this TCR beta chain is a study of cytomegalovirus exposure and HLA in healthy donors. The CDR3 is 16 amino acids. The germline gives CDR1 LGHNA, CDR2 YSLEER. Researchers ran the PCR with 60 Vbeta and 13 Jbeta primers. Assay used: immunoSEQ multiplex PCR; TCRdb lists only in-frame clones, some missing. The sample holds roughly 160,000 clones, 70% to 90% seen once. The clonotype originates from a man in his thirties or forties in good health and CMV-seropositive. The V gene is TRBV4-3, the J gene TRBJ2-5, with unresolved D. The DNA end is more similar to TRBJ2-7, so the J call may be wrong. The sequencing sample was made of PBMCs. CDR3 sequence (DNA): TGCGCCAGCAGCCAAGGGGCAGCCTCAAGCTCCTACGAGCAGTACTTC. This encodes CASSQGAASSSYEQYF.